Included here is one TCR beta chain sequence, with context. Only in-frame clones appear in the TCRdb table, and some are missing; sequencing was by immunoSEQ multiplex PCR. The repertoire holds over 110,000 clones, with roughly 90% as singletons. The data derive from a study of blood T cell repertoires in COVID-19. There are 15 residues in the CDR3. V shed 2 bases and J 6 bases; nucleotides not matched to a gene: 1. CDR1 and CDR2 (germline): PRHDT, FYEKMQ (reference sequence). This sequence joins TRBV13 and TRBJ2-1; 13 bases agree with TRBD2. The clonotype comes from a man aged 70 or older with acute or convalescent COVID-19. Material for sequencing was peripheral blood. CDR3 region: CASSLRLAGGNEQFF. CDR3 sequence (DNA): TGTGCCAGCAGCTTACGACTAGCGGGGGGCAATGAGCAGTTCTTC.